The 25 T cell receptor beta chains below come from one sample, sequenced in a study of T cell repertoires and Cas9 in healthy adults. The protocol was immunoSEQ multiplex PCR, while the TCRdb copy is restricted to in-frame clones and leaves out a portion. Of 20,000 to 25,000 clones listed, over 85% are singletons. The source material was CD4+ effector T cells (CD127+, CD25-, CD137-, CD154-) from PBMCs; culture status not recorded. These receptors were collected from a human donor in good health.

This clone was counted between two and nine times. The V call is TRBV7-2, the J call TRBJ2-7; 10 bases agree with TRBD1. The V segment lost 4 bases and the J segment 4 bases; nucleotides outside the gene matches: 1. Germline V CDR1 and CDR2: SGHTA, FQGNSA. The length of the CDR3 is 13 residues. In DNA form, the CDR3 reads TGTGCCAGCAGCTGGGACAGGGGATACGAGCAGTACTTC. The encoded protein is CASSWDRGYEQYF.

The V call is TRBV28, the J call TRBJ1-2; D gene ambiguous. This CDR3 is built from 13 residues. Germline V CDR1 and CDR2: MDHEN, SYDVKM. Trimming pared 4 bases from V and 7 bases from J, leaving 13 bases between. CDR3 residues: CASSSPLPAGYTF. In DNA form, the CDR3 reads TGTGCCAGCAGTTCCCCTCTCCCGGCTGGCTACACCTTC.

The V gene is TRBV11-2, the J gene TRBJ1-5; D uncertain. The germline V gene has CDR1 SGHAT and CDR2 FQNNGV. The CDR3 length is 13 residues. V lost 0 bases and J lost 7, with 7 bases in between. The CDR3 region has the DNA TGTGCCAGCAGCTTAGAGCCTGGGCAGCCCCAGCATTTT. Translating gives CASSLEPGQPQHF.

CDR3 loop: CASSRAAGATGTDTQYF. CDR3 in DNA: TGTGCCAGCAGCCGGGCGGCGGGGGCAACCGGCACAGATACGCAGTATTTT. This chain joins TRBV13 and TRBJ2-3, with a possible D match to TRBD2 (7 bases). The germline gives CDR1 PRHDT, CDR2 FYEKMQ (reference sequence). The V gene lost 5 bases and the J gene lost 1 base, with 19 bases spanning the gap. The CDR3 is 17 amino acids.

The chain links TRBV9 to TRBJ1-3; D ambiguous. V shed 1 base and J shed 0 bases, with 5 bases lying between them. CDR3 size: 14 residues. Germline V gene data show CDR1 as SGDLS and CDR2 as YYNGEE. The CDR3 DNA reads as TGTGCCAGCAGCGTAAGGAACTCTGGAAACACCATATATTTT. Its protein is CASSVRNSGNTIYF.

V usage is TRBV30 and J usage is TRBJ1-4, with 10 bases lining up with TRBD1. The CDR3 loop spans 13 amino acids. Germline values: CDR1 GTSNPN, CDR2 SVGIG (reference sequence). V dropped 6 bases and J dropped 6; count of bases not matched to a gene: 4. The CDR3 region is CACSGTGDEKLFF. CDR3 bases: TGTGCCTGTTCCGGGACAGGGGATGAAAAACTGTTTTTT.

In nucleotides, the CDR3 is TGTGCCATCAGCGGGAGCACAGATACGCAGTATTTT. Its protein is CAISGSTDTQYF. The chain combines TRBV10-3 with TRBJ2-3; no clear D gene. Germline-derived CDR1 and CDR2 are ENHRY and SYGVKD. This CDR3 comprises 12 residues. Deletions cut 6 bases from V and 0 bases from J, with 4 bases between.

The table lists this clone with a count of one. The chain carries TRBV5-1 and TRBJ2-5; D not certain. The CDR3 is 14 amino acids. Germline CDR1 SGHRS, CDR2 YFSETQ. V lost 3 bases to trimming and J lost 3 bases, with 12 bases between them. The CDR3 DNA sequence: TGCGCCAGCAGCTCCTCCGACCCTAAAGAGACCCAGTACTTC. Protein product: CASSSSDPKETQYF.

This chain connects TRBV11-2 to TRBJ2-7; unclear D gene. There are 11 residues in the CDR3. Germline V gene sequence: CDR1 SGHAT, CDR2 FQNNGV. V lost 2 bases to trimming and J lost 6 bases, with 5 bases between them. The CDR3 sequence is CASSLMGEQYF. The CDR3 DNA reads as TGTGCCAGCAGCTTAATGGGCGAGCAGTACTTC. The whole variable domain, filled in from reference TRBV11-2 and TRBJ2-7, reads EAGVAQSPRYKIIEKRQSVAFWCNPISGHATLYWYQQILGQGPKLLIQFQNNGVVDDSQLPKDRFSAERLKGVDSTLKIQPAKLEDSAVYLCASSLMGEQYFGPGTRLTVT.

This chain connects TRBV9 to TRBJ1-4; possible D gene TRBD1, 5 bases. The germline CDR1 and CDR2 sequences are SGDLS and YYNGEE. With 3 bases removed from V and 3 bases from J, the gap between germline ends came to 9 bases. This CDR3 contains 14 residues. The chain's CDR3 is CASSARGANEKLFF. The CDR3 DNA reads as TGTGCCAGCAGCGCCCGGGGGGCTAATGAAAAACTGTTTTTT. Supplemented by reference TRBV9 and TRBJ1-4, the full variable domain reads DSGVTQTPKHLITATGQRVTLRCSPRSGDLSVYWYQQSLDQGLQFLIQYYNGEERAKGNILERFSAQQFPDLHSELNLSSLELGDSALYFCASSARGANEKLFFGSGTQLSVL.

The rearrangement links TRBV7-9 to TRBJ2-7; TRBD2 matches 7 bases. Germline V lookup: CDR1 SEHNR, CDR2 FQNEAQ (reference sequence). The CDR3 extends over 15 amino acids. With V trimmed by 6 bases and J by 3 bases, 11 bases remained unmatched. CDR3 bases: TGTGCCAGCAGACTCGGTGGGGGAGGGAACTACGAGCAGTACTTC. Protein sequence: CASRLGGGGNYEQYF.

This rearrangement joins TRBV7-8 to TRBJ2-3, with TRBD1 matching over 7 bases. Germline V gives CDR1 SGHVS, CDR2 FQNEAQ. V gave up 2 bases and J gave up 6 bases; unmatched junction bases: 8. This CDR3 is 15 amino acids long. The CDR3, as DNA: TGTGCCAGCAGCTTAAGCCAGGGGGAACGGGATACGCAGTATTTT. It specifies CASSLSQGERDTQYF.

The rearrangement joins TRBV7-6 to TRBJ1-6; perhaps TRBD1 as D (5 bases). Germline CDR1 SGHVS, CDR2 FNYEAQ. CDR3 length: 14 residues. V lost 0 bases to trimming and J lost 9 bases, with 9 bases between them. The CDR3 loop is CASSLAGGGSPLHF. CDR3 nucleotides: TGTGCCAGCAGCTTAGCCGGGGGGGGTTCACCCCTCCACTTT.

This chain joins TRBV6-5 and TRBJ2-5; 8 bases agree with TRBD1. This CDR3 is 15 amino acids long. J was trimmed by 5 bases and V by 6 bases; bases with no gene match: 11. Germline assignment: CDR1 MNHEY and CDR2 SVGAGI. The CDR3 loop reads CASSPGQGFGETQYF. For the CDR3, the DNA is TGTGCCAGCAGCCCCGGACAGGGATTCGGGGAGACCCAGTACTTC.

The V and J genes are TRBV19 and TRBJ2-1; D ambiguous. Trimming cost V 1 base and J 1 base, with 8 bases left between them. This CDR3 has 15 amino acids. Germline V gene sequence: CDR1 LNHDA, CDR2 SQIVND (reference sequence). Written as DNA, the CDR3 is TGTGCCAGTAGTATAGCTGGGGATTCCTACAATGAGCAGTTCTTC. Protein: CASSIAGDSYNEQFF.

This sequence joins TRBV7-8 and TRBJ2-6; a weak D match, TRBD1 (6 bases). Between the trimmed V and J ends, which lost 5 bases and 0 bases, there was a span of 17 bases. Germline values: CDR1 SGHVS, CDR2 FQNEAQ. The CDR3 is 18 residues long. The CDR3 region has the DNA TGTGCCAGCAGCCCCCAACAGGGACCGACCTCTGGGGCCAACGTCCTGACTTTC. This codes for CASSPQQGPTSGANVLTF.

As for this clone: In the same sample, other DNA sequences code for this CDR3. This rearrangement joins TRBV10-3 to TRBJ1-4; D possibly corresponds to TRBD1 (5 bases). The V end lost 10 bases, the J end lost 4 bases, and 19 bases lay between the germline ends. Germline-derived CDR1 and CDR2 are ENHRY and SYGVKD. The CDR3 covers 15 residues. In DNA, the CDR3 is TGTGCCACGGCCCCATCGGACACGTATAATGAAAAACTGTTTTTT. Its translation is CATAPSDTYNEKLFF.

Only one count was recorded for this clone. The V gene is TRBV28, the J gene TRBJ1-4; D gene unclear. V lost 8 bases, J lost 5 bases, and 6 bases lay in between. The CDR3 runs to 11 residues. Germline lookup yields CDR1 MDHEN and CDR2 SYDVKM. CDR3 bases: TGTGCCAGCGGTCGAAATGAAAAACTGTTTTTT. Its protein is CASGRNEKLFF.

This chain joins TRBV4-1 and TRBJ1-5; D not certain. The CDR3 length is 15 residues. V gave up 1 base and J gave up 0 bases, with 7 bases separating them. The germline V gene encodes CDR1 MGHRA and CDR2 YSYEKL. CDR3 sequence (DNA): TGCGCCAGCAGCCAAGTTGAGGGTAGCAATCAGCCCCAGCATTTT. Translation: CASSQVEGSNQPQHF.

This chain links TRBV30 with TRBJ2-5; 9 bases line up with TRBD1. V trimming: 8 bases; J trimming: 5 bases; junction bases outside the gene matches: 15. The CDR3 loop spans 15 amino acids. Germline CDR1 and CDR2: GTSNPN and SVGIG (reference sequence). The CDR3 region is CAGTGTGSLFETQYF. For the CDR3, the DNA is TGTGCCGGAACCGGGACAGGGAGTTTGTTCGAGACCCAGTACTTC.

V is TRBV5-5 and J is TRBJ2-7; D unclear. CDR3 length: 14 residues. The ends were cut back, 0 bases at V and 2 bases at J, with 9 bases in the middle. Germline lookup yields CDR1 SGHKS and CDR2 YYEKEE (reference sequence). Here the CDR3 reads CASSLGLAPYEQYF. CDR3 bases: TGTGCCAGCAGCTTGGGACTCGCTCCCTACGAGCAGTACTTC.

V usage is TRBV6-6 and J usage is TRBJ1-1; no definite D call. The germline gives CDR1 MNHNY, CDR2 SVGAGI (reference sequence). Trimming stripped 2 bases from V and 1 base from J, with 14 bases between. The CDR3 covers 16 residues. The CDR3 DNA is TGTGCCAGCAGTTACGAGACCAGGAAGGGGAACACTGAAGCTTTCTTT. It codes for CASSYETRKGNTEAFF.

The chain has TRBV29-1 and TRBJ1-5, with D uncertain. V was cut by 5 bases and J by 3 bases, with 11 bases left in between. CDR3 length: 13 residues. CDR1 is SQVTM and CDR2 is ANQGSEA in the germline V gene. CDR3 in amino acids: CSVRRDSNQPQHF. The CDR3, as DNA: TGCAGCGTTCGGAGGGATTCCAATCAGCCCCAGCATTTT.

Comments on this clone: Sequence at one end of the junction differs from germline and may be a read error. The genes are TRBV25-1 and TRBJ2-7, with 7 bases aligning to TRBD2. The CDR3 loop spans 12 amino acids. Looked up from germline, CDR1 is MGHDK and CDR2 is SYGVNS. CDR3 in amino acids: CASSEYTGTTHF. DNA of the CDR3: TGTGCCAGCAGTGAGTACACGGGGACTACCCACTTC.

V usage is TRBV13 and J usage is TRBJ2-2; D is uncertain. Trimming shortened V by 1 base and J by 4 bases, and 10 bases separated the two germline ends. The length of the CDR3 is 15 residues. The V gene's germline CDR1 is PRHDT and CDR2 FYEKMQ (reference sequence). CDR3 nucleotides: TGTGCCAGCAGCTTAGAAGGGTTTGGCACCGGGGAGCTGTTTTTT. It yields the protein CASSLEGFGTGELFF.